This T cell receptor (beta chain) was captured by sequencing in a study of identical twins (dated by TCRdb to the mid-2010s). Regarding the complete study: To test whether fetal clonotypes persist, this study deep-sequenced TCR alpha and beta repertoires from monozygotic twins, from unrelated adults of various ages, and from cord blood. Replicate twin experiments were performed at different times using different library preparation protocols to rule out contamination. Overall results and qualifications from the work: Compared with coincidental sharing between unrelated individuals, out-of-frame TCR alpha sequences shared between twins had an excess of sequences with low generation probability. Invariant T cells such as MAIT and iNKT could partly confound zero-insertion analyses, although diverse VJ usage argued against such confounding for most clonotypes. Conclusions relied on cross-sectional statistical analysis, since the same donors could not be followed over many years. A weaker excess of twin sharing was found in beta out-of-frame sequences because the signal-to-noise ratio was lowered by fewer shared sequences. In monozygotic twins, out-of-frame TCR alpha sharing was systematically underestimated by recombination models, although the models agreed with sharing between unrelated individuals. Abundant cord blood beta clonotypes carried fewer insertions; young adult naive repertoires showed a weaker similar trend, while memory repertoires showed none.

Every donor in the study was a healthy Caucasian. On this clonotype: Its antigen specificity is not known. Qualities for individual bases were not recorded, and no much larger clone is one base off.

The CDR1 and CDR2 encoded by the germline V gene are SNHLY and FYNNEI. Its CDR3 holds 18 amino acids, cysteine through phenylalanine. The read is trimmed to its CDR3 DNA, 54 bases read in frame from base 1. Germline trimming: 4 bases from V, 4 bases from J; junction bases outside gene matches: 7. The library was produced with 5' RACE. TCRdb names Illumina HiSeq 2000 as the instrument used. Template switching added a universal primer binding site, and the final cDNA carried a unique molecular identifier that allowed TCR cDNA molecules to be counted accurately. Specific primers in the conserved constant-segment region were used to synthesize first-strand cDNA for the TCR alpha and beta chains. To control for contamination, each cDNA library was double barcoded with a SMART-Mk sample barcode plus Illumina barcodes. Two successive PCR steps introduced TruSeq adapter sequences along with Illumina sample barcodes. TCR alpha and beta cDNA libraries were sequenced on the Illumina HiSeq platform with custom primers. In the authors' own workflow: MiGEC processed the raw reads to extract unique molecular identifiers, while MiXCR was used to determine the CDR3 positions. For each individual, recombination models were inferred using an EM algorithm with the repgenHMM and IGoR tools. Shared clonotypes were analyzed with the tcR package in R, and sharing was normalized by the product of cloneset sizes. To study raw recombination without the effects of thymic and clonal selection, out-of-frame nonproductive sequences were analyzed. TCRdb itself trimmed the public reads at Q25 with fastp, ran MiXCR and retained productive beta chains. For every CDR3 protein sequence, its rows merge into one entry that carries the most common genes and DNA. These V and J calls are TCRdb output, not the study's own analysis. The sample data list some 1,600,000 distinct CDR3 sequences, and roughly a third of these were observed just once. The ten largest make up around 0.3% of the sample.

The sequence derives from a newborn girl in good health. Sequencing was performed on cord blood. The chain links TRBV2 with TRBJ2-1, with 16 bases in between that match TRBD2. The CDR3 has the sequence CASSAGTSGRARYNEQFF. The DNA sequence follows: TGTGCCAGCAGTGCCGGGACTAGCGGGAGGGCGCGTTACAATGAGCAGTTCTTC.